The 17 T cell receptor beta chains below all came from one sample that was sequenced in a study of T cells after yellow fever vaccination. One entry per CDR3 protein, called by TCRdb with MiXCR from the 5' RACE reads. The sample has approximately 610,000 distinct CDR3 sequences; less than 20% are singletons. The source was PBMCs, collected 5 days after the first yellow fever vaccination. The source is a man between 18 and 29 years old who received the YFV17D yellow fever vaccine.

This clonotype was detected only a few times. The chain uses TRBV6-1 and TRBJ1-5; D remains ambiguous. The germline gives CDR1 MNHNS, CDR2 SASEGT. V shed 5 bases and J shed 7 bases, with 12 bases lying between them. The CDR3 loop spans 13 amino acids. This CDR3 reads CASSTWVDQPQHF. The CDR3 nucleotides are TGTGCCAGCAGTACATGGGTTGACCAGCCCCAGCATTTT.

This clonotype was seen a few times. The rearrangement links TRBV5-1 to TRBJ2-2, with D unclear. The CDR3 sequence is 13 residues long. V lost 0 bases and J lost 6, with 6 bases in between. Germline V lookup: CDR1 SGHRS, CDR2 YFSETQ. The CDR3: CASSLASSGELFF. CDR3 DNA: TGCGCCAGCAGCTTGGCGTCGTCCGGGGAGCTGTTTTTT.

The CDR3 here is CASSQFPDSQETQYF. DNA for the CDR3: TGTGCCAGCAGCCAATTTCCTGACAGCCAAGAGACCCAGTACTTC. The rearrangement links TRBV27 to TRBJ2-5; TRBD1 is a possible D gene (5 bases). Trimming cost V 6 bases and J 1 base, with 15 bases left between them. The CDR3 is 15 amino acids. The germline V gene encodes CDR1 MNHEY and CDR2 SMNVEV (reference sequence).

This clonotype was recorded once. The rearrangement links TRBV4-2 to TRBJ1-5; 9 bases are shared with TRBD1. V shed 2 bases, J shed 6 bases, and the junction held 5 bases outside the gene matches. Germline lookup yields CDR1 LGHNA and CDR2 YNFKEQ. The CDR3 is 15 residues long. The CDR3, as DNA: TGTGCCAGCAGCCAAACACAGGGGGCACGTCAGCCCCAGCATTTT. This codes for CASSQTQGARQPQHF.

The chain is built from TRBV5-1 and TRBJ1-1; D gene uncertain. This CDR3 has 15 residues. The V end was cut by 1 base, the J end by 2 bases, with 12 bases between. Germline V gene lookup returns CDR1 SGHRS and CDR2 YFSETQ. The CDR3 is CASSLFDLGNTEAFF. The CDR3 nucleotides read TGCGCCAGCAGCTTGTTCGACTTGGGTAACACTGAAGCTTTCTTT.

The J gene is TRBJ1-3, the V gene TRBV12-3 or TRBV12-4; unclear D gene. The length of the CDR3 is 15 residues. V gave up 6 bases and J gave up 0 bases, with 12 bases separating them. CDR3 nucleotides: TGTGCCAGCAGACCCGGTGGGAGCTCTGGAAACACCATATATTTT. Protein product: CASRPGGSSGNTIYF.

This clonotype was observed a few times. The CDR3 is CSASNRVIYGYTF. The DNA of the CDR3 is TGCAGTGCTAGTAACAGGGTGATCTATGGCTACACCTTC. The J gene is TRBJ1-2, the V gene TRBV20-1; D possibly corresponds to TRBD1 (6 bases). CDR1 is DFQATT and CDR2 is SNEGSKA in the germline V gene (reference sequence). V was shortened by 3 bases and J by 4 bases, with 12 bases between the two germline ends. This CDR3 has 13 amino acids.

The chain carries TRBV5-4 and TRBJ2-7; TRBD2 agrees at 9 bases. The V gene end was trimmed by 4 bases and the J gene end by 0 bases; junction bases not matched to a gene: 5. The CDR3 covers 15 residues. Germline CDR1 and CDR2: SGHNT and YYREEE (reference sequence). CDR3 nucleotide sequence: TGTGCCAGCAGCGTTAGCGGGGGAAGCTCCTACGAGCAGTACTTC. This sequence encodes CASSVSGGSSYEQYF.

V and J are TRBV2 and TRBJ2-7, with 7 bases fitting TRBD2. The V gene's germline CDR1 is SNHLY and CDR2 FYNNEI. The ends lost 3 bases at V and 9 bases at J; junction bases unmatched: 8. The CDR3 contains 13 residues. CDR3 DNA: TGTGCCAGCAGTGAGGGGAGGGGAGGCCGGCAGTACGTC. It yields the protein CASSEGRGGRQYV.

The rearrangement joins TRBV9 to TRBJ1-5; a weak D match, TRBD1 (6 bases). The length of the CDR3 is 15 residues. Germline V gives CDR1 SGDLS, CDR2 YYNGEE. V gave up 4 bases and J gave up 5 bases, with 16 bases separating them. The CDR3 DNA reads TGTGCCAGCAGCCTACGGGACACGGCTGATCAGCCCCAGCATTTT. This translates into CASSLRDTADQPQHF.

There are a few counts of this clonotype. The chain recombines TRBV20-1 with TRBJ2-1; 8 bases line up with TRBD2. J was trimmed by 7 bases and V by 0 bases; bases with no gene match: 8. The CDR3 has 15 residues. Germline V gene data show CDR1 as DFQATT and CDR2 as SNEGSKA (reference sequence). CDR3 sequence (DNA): TGCAGTGCTAGAGATCGGCGGGGGGCGGGAAATGAGCAGTTCTTC. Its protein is CSARDRRGAGNEQFF.

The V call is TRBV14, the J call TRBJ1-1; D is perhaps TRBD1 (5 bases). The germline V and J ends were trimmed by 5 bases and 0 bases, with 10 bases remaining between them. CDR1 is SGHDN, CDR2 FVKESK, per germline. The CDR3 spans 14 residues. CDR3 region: CASSAGRLNTEAFF. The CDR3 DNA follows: TGTGCCAGCAGCGCGGGACGGCTGAACACTGAAGCTTTCTTT.

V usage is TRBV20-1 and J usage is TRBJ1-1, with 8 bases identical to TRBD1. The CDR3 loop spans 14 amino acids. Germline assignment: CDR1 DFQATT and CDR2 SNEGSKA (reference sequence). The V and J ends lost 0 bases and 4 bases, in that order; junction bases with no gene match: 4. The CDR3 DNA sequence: TGCAGTGCTAGAGACAGGACAGGGCCCACTGAAGCTTTCTTT. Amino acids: CSARDRTGPTEAFF.

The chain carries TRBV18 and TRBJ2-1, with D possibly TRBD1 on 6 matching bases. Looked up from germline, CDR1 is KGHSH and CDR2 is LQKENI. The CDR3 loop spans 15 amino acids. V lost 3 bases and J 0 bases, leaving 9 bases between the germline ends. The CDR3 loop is CASSPTGYSYNEQFF. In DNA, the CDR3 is TGTGCCAGCTCACCTACAGGGTACTCCTACAATGAGCAGTTCTTC.

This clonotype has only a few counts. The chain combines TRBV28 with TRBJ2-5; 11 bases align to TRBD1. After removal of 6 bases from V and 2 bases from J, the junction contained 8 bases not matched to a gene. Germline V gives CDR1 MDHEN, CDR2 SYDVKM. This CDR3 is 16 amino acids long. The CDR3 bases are TGTGCCAGCAGGCGGACAGGGGGCTTCGGGCAAGAGACCCAGTACTTC. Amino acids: CASRRTGGFGQETQYF.

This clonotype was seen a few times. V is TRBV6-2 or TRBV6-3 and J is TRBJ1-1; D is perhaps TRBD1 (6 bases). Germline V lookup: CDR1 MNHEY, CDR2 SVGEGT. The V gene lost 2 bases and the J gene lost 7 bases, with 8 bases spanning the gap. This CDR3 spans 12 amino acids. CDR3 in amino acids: CASSYGGGEAFF. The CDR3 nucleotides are TGTGCCAGCAGTTACGGAGGGGGTGAAGCTTTCTTT.

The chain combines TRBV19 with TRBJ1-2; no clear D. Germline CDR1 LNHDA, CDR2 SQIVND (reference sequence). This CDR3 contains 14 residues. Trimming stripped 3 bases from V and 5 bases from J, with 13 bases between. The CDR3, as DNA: TGTGCCAGTAGTATCGCCCTCAAGCGGTATGGCTACACCTTC. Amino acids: CASSIALKRYGYTF.